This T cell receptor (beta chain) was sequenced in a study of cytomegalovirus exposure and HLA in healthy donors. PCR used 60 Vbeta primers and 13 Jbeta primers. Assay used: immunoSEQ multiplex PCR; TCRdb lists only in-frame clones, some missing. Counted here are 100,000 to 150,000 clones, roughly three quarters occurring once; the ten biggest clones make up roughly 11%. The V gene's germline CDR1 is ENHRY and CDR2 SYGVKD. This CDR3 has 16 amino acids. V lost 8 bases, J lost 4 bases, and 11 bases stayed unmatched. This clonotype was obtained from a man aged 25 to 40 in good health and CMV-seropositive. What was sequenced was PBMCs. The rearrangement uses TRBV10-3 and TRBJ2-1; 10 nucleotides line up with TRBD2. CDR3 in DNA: TGTGCCATCGGGGCTAGCGGGAGAGGAGAGTACAATGAGCAGTTCTTC. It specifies CAIGASGRGEYNEQFF.